These 14 T cell receptor beta chains were sequenced from one sample in a study of blood T cell repertoires in COVID-19 (dated by TCRdb to the early 2020s). The protocol used for the library was the immunoSEQ multiplex PCR assay. The immuneACCESS repertoire file appears here via TCRdb, limited to in-frame rearrangements. These files lack a portion of the clones; in checked studies, under half of the deficit traces to unresolved V genes, and the cause of the others is not known. Recorded for this sample are approximately 200,000 clones; around 88% of them occurred a single time. The ten top clones hold 4% to 5% of the sample. Sequenced material: peripheral blood. All receptors derive from a woman aged 25 to 45 with acute or convalescent COVID-19.

The rearrangement links TRBV14 to TRBJ1-2; no clear D gene. The V end lost 1 base, the J end lost 8 bases, and 11 bases lay between the germline ends. CDR1 is SGHDN, CDR2 FVKESK, per germline. This CDR3 spans 13 amino acids. In nucleotides, the CDR3 is TGTGCCAGCAGCCAAGGATCGGTTAGAGGCTACACCTTC. It codes for CASSQGSVRGYTF.

The chain joins TRBV10-2 to TRBJ1-5; D is perhaps TRBD1 (5 bases). With 4 bases removed from V and 5 bases from J, the gap between germline ends came to 6 bases. CDR3 length: 12 residues. Germline V gene lookup returns CDR1 WSHSY and CDR2 SAAADI. The CDR3 reads CASSARDQPQHF. The CDR3, as DNA: TGCGCCAGCAGTGCCAGGGATCAGCCCCAGCATTTT.

V gene TRBV2 combines with J gene TRBJ2-3; TRBD2 matches at 7 bases. Per the germline V gene, CDR1 is SNHLY and CDR2 is FYNNEI. The J segment lost 5 bases and the V segment lost 4 bases, leaving 3 bases of the junction unmatched. This CDR3 comprises 13 residues. CDR3 residues: CASSGTRVDTQYF. The CDR3 nucleotides read TGTGCCAGCAGTGGGACTAGAGTAGATACGCAGTATTTT.

This sequence joins TRBV7-8 and TRBJ2-7, with TRBD1 matching over 7 bases. Germline loops: CDR1 SGHVS, CDR2 FQNEAQ. This CDR3 contains 14 residues. With 6 bases clipped from V and 0 bases from J, the junction kept 5 bases outside the gene matches. CDR3 DNA sequence: TGTGCCAGCAGGAACAGGGACAGCTCCTACGAGCAGTACTTC. It codes for CASRNRDSSYEQYF.

V gene TRBV7-4 combines with J gene TRBJ2-1; TRBD2 matches 7 bases. V trimming: 5 bases; J trimming: 14 bases; junction bases outside the gene matches: 6. The germline CDR1 and CDR2 sequences are SGHVT and SQSDAQ. This CDR3 contains 11 residues. Written as DNA, the CDR3 is TGTGCCAGCAGCGGGGACTACGGGGAGTTCTTC. This codes for CASSGDYGEFF.

The chain couples TRBV5-6 to TRBJ2-7, with a weak D call TRBD1 (6 bases). With 1 base removed from V and 7 bases from J, the gap between germline ends came to 9 bases. Germline CDR1 reads SGHDT; CDR2 reads YYEEEE. CDR3 length equals 12 residues. The CDR3 DNA follows: TGTGCCAGCAGCTTGTATCAGGGGGAGCAGTACTTC. As protein: CASSLYQGEQYF.

The chain is built from TRBV5-1 and TRBJ1-5, with 7 bases lining up with TRBD1. The germline V gene has CDR1 SGHRS and CDR2 YFSETQ. Trimming cost V 0 bases and J 10 bases; bases outside gene matches: 4. The CDR3 is made up of 13 amino acids. The CDR3 is CASSLGQGDPQHF. The CDR3 nucleotides are TGCGCCAGCAGCTTGGGGCAGGGGGATCCCCAGCATTTT. The whole variable domain, filled in from reference TRBV5-1 and TRBJ1-5, reads KAGVTQTPRYLIKTRGQQVTLSCSPISGHRSVSWYQQTPGQGLQFLFEYFSETQRNKGNFPGRFSGRQFSNSRSEMNVSTLELGDSALYLCASSLGQGDPQHFGDGTRLSIL.

The V gene is TRBV12-3 or TRBV12-4, the J gene TRBJ2-1; D is unclear. Trimming took off 4 bases at V and 10 bases at J, with 8 bases between the two ends. The CDR3 extends over 11 amino acids. The CDR3: CASSYLQEQFF. The DNA of the CDR3 is TGTGCCAGCAGTTATCTACAGGAGCAGTTCTTC.

The chain has TRBV28 and TRBJ1-1; D remains ambiguous. The CDR3 length is 12 residues. Germline V gene sequence: CDR1 MDHEN, CDR2 SYDVKM. Trimming removed 4 bases at V and 1 base at J, with 4 bases between. In DNA, the CDR3 is TGTGCCAGCAGTTACAGGAACACTGAAGCTTTCTTT. Protein product: CASSYRNTEAFF.

The chain carries TRBV29-1 and TRBJ2-1; TRBD2 agrees at 9 bases. J lost 9 bases, V lost 4 bases, and 10 bases had no gene match. This CDR3 is 14 amino acids long. CDR1 is SQVTM, CDR2 ANQGSEA, per germline. The CDR3 reads CSVVPSGVGGEQFF. CDR3 nucleotides: TGCAGCGTTGTTCCTAGCGGGGTAGGCGGTGAGCAGTTCTTC.

The V and J genes are TRBV7-8 and TRBJ2-5; D gene uncertain. V lost 2 bases and J 3 bases, leaving 4 bases between the germline ends. This CDR3 has 12 residues. Germline CDR1 and CDR2: SGHVS and FQNEAQ. The chain's CDR3 is CASSLSEETQYF. CDR3 nucleotides: TGTGCCAGCAGCTTATCCGAAGAGACCCAGTACTTC.

The rearrangement uses TRBV19 and TRBJ2-4, with a possible D match to TRBD2 (5 bases). The CDR3 has 13 amino acids. V was clipped by 10 bases and J by 3 bases, with 13 bases between them. The germline V gene encodes CDR1 LNHDA and CDR2 SQIVND (reference sequence). The chain's CDR3 is CATRRNGKNIQYF. The DNA for the CDR3 is TGTGCCACTCGGAGGAACGGCAAAAACATTCAGTACTTC.

This chain links TRBV6-1 with TRBJ2-7; D perhaps matches TRBD2 (7 bases). Per germline, CDR1 MNHNS and CDR2 SASEGT. This CDR3 has 16 residues. The V end was cut by 4 bases, the J end by 0 bases, with 16 bases between. DNA for the CDR3: TGTGCCAGCAGTGCTCCCTTGGGGGGGCCCTCCTACGAGCAGTACTTC. Its translation is CASSAPLGGPSYEQYF.

The chain uses TRBV30 and TRBJ1-3, with D maybe TRBD1 (5 bases). Germline V gene lookup returns CDR1 GTSNPN and CDR2 SVGIG (reference sequence). V was pared by 0 bases and J by 11 bases, with 14 bases between. This CDR3 has 13 residues. The CDR3 bases are TGTGCCTGGAGTGTACAACCCGGGGGTGCCATATATTTT. The encoded protein is CAWSVQPGGAIYF.